This is a list of T cell receptor beta chains from one sample in a study of beta chain features in type 1 diabetes. The table came from immunoSEQ multiplex PCR; TCRdb's copy has only in-frame clones and leaves some out. The sample consists of some 280,000 clones, roughly an eighth of them appearing once. The specimen was naive CD4+ T cells from blood. The receptors were gathered from a man aged 25 to 45 with type 1 diabetes. The CDR3 runs from the conserved cysteine through the conserved F or W. A D gene is named only where the DNA matches it firmly. Size is stated for part of the rows, as once, few or many counts, or as a class when the clone is expanded.

V gene	J gene	D gene	clone size	CDR3 DNA	CDR3 protein
TRBV28	TRBJ1-1	-	few	TGTGCCAGCAGAAACAGAAACACTGAAGCTTTCTTT	CASRNRNTEAFF
TRBV28	TRBJ2-1	-	once	TGTGCCAGCAGACAATCGCTCCGGGACAACCACATCTACAATGAGCAGTTCTTC	CASRQSLRDNHIYNEQFF
TRBV30	TRBJ2-1	-	-	TGTGCCTGGAGACCTCCGGGTAGCGGAACCTACAATGAGCAGTTCTTC	CAWRPPGSGTYNEQFF
TRBV15	TRBJ2-1	TRBD2	-	TGTGCCACCAGCAGAACACTAGCGGTCCATGAAACTGAGCAGTTCTTC	CATSRTLAVHETEQFF
TRBV5-6	TRBJ2-2	TRBD1	few	TGTGCCAGCAGCTCGGCAAAGCGTGGACAGGGGGCGAACACCGGGGAGCTGTTTTTT	CASSSAKRGQGANTGELFF
TRBV5-6	TRBJ1-5	-	-	TGTGCACGCGCGGGTAGCAATCAGCCCCAGCATTTT	CARAGSNQPQHF
TRBV30	TRBJ2-7	TRBD1	few	TGTGCCTGGAGTGTACCCGGGACAGGGCTCTACGAGCAGTACTTC	CAWSVPGTGLYEQYF
TRBV19	TRBJ2-7	TRBD2	few	TGTGCCAGTAGCATTAGCGGGAGGCCCTTCTACGAGCAGTACTTC	CASSISGRPFYEQYF
TRBV27	TRBJ2-2	-	few	TGTGCCAGCAGTCTCGCGGAAGCCGGGGAGCTGTTTTTT	CASSLAEAGELFF
TRBV29-1	TRBJ2-3	TRBD1	-	TGCAGCGATCTAGGGACAGTAGCTGGCACAGATACGCAGTATTTT	CSDLGTVAGTDTQYF
TRBV5-6	TRBJ2-7	TRBD2	few	TGTGCCAGCAACGGATTGGGAGGGCTGGGGGAGCAGTACTTC	CASNGLGGLGEQYF
TRBV4-3	TRBJ2-1	-	-	TGCGCCAGCAGCCAAGAAAGCGCTCGTGAGCAGTTCTTC	CASSQESAREQFF
TRBV30	TRBJ1-5	-	-	TGTGCCTGGCAGGGTGGGCCCTGGGGGCCCCAGCATTTT	CAWQGGPWGPQHF
TRBV6-5	TRBJ1-3	-	-	TGTGCCAGCAGATTGGACATCTCTGGAAACACCATATATTTT	CASRLDISGNTIYF
TRBV5-1	TRBJ2-7	TRBD2	-	TGCGCCAGCAGCTTGGCCCCCCCAGCGGGAGGGTCTTACGAGCAGTACTTC	CASSLAPPAGGSYEQYF
TRBV27	TRBJ2-7	-	-	TGTGCCAGCAGTTTATTTGACCCGGGTGATAACGGTCCCTACGAGCAGTACTTC	CASSLFDPGDNGPYEQYF
TRBV29-1	TRBJ2-5	-	few	TGCAGCGTGAGGGAAGAGACCCAGTACTTC	CSVREETQYF
TRBV19	TRBJ2-6	-	few	TGTGCCAGTAGTGGGATGCGGGGTAGCTCTGGGGCCAACGTCCTGACTTTC	CASSGMRGSSGANVLTF
TRBV19	TRBJ2-1	TRBD2	few	TGTGCCAGTAGTGACTCAGGGAGGGCTAATTCCAATGAGCAGTTCTTC	CASSDSGRANSNEQFF
TRBV30	TRBJ1-1	-	few	TGTGCCTGGACTGGGGCGCTGGTGGGGACTGAAGCTTTCTTT	CAWTGALVGTEAFF
TRBV6-5	TRBJ2-6	-	once	TGTGCCAGCAGCCAGCAGCAGGGGGGCCTCATCCTGACTTTC	CASSQQQGGLILTF
TRBV15	TRBJ2-2	TRBD1	few	TGTGCCACCAGCAGGGACAGGGGCGGCGGGAACCCCGGGGAGCTGTTTTTT	CATSRDRGGGNPGELFF
TRBV28	TRBJ2-1	TRBD2	few	TGTGCCAGCAGTTTCGGGCTAGCGGGAGGGTACAATGAGCAGTTCTTC	CASSFGLAGGYNEQFF
TRBV19	TRBJ2-7	TRBD1	-	TGTGCCAGTAGTATACGTGGACAGGGGTTCGAGCAGTACTTC	CASSIRGQGFEQYF
TRBV5-4	TRBJ2-1	TRBD2	few	TGTGCCAGCAGCGCCGGGACTAGCGGGGGGGTATCAAGCTCCTACAATGAGCAGTTCTTC	CASSAGTSGGVSSSYNEQFF
TRBV12-5	TRBJ2-2	TRBD2	-	TGTGCTAGTGGTTCGCGGACCCTCTCCGGGCCTAGCGGGAGAGAGGGCGGGGAGCTGTTTTTT	CASGSRTLSGPSGREGGELFF
TRBV30	TRBJ1-1	-	-	TGTGCCTGGAGTGTATACTTGAACACTGAAGCTTTCTTT	CAWSVYLNTEAFF
TRBV7-2	TRBJ2-7	TRBD2	few	TGTGCCAGCAGCTTTCGGACTAGCGGGAGAGAGCAGTACTTC	CASSFRTSGREQYF
TRBV7-9	TRBJ2-3	-	few	TGTGCCAGCAGCTTAGACAGGACAGATACGCAGTATTTT	CASSLDRTDTQYF
TRBV19	TRBJ1-1	-	-	TGTGCCAGTAGGGTTTCCGACAGGACTGAAGCTTTCTTT	CASRVSDRTEAFF
TRBV4-2	TRBJ2-7	TRBD2	few	TGTGCCAGCAGCCGTGGGACTAGCGGGAGGGCCAGGGAGCAGTACTTC	CASSRGTSGRAREQYF
TRBV7-9	TRBJ2-1	TRBD2	-	TGTGCCAGCAGCCCCTGGGGGACTAGCAGTGAGCAGTTCTTC	CASSPWGTSSEQFF
TRBV7-9	TRBJ1-2	TRBD1	few	TGTGCCAGCAGCTCTGCTGACAGGGACCACTATGGCTACACCTTC	CASSSADRDHYGYTF
TRBV4-1	TRBJ2-1	TRBD2	-	TGCGCCAGCAGCCCGTTGACTAGCAGCGGCTCCTACAATGAGCAGTTCTTC	CASSPLTSSGSYNEQFF
TRBV5-1	TRBJ2-1	-	-	TGCGCCAGCAGCTTAACAGTTAATGAGCAGTTCTTC	CASSLTVNEQFF
TRBV29-1	TRBJ1-1	-	few	TGCAGCGTTGCACAGAACAGCATGAACACTGAAGCTTTCTTT	CSVAQNSMNTEAFF
TRBV2	TRBJ2-6	-	few	TGTGCCAGCAGGGTCTCGGGGACTGGGGCCAACGTCCTGACTTTC	CASRVSGTGANVLTF
TRBV7-9	TRBJ1-5	-	few	TGTGCCAGCAGCCTTACAGGGTTGCAGCCCCAGCATTTT	CASSLTGLQPQHF
TRBV18	TRBJ2-6	TRBD1	-	TGTGCCAGCTCACCCGGCCGGGTCGACAGGGTGTTGCCCTTCTCTGGGGCCAACGTCCTGACTTTC	CASSPGRVDRVLPFSGANVLTF
TRBV25-1	TRBJ2-1	TRBD1	-	TGTGCCAGCAGTATCCAAAAGACCCGGGACAGGTTTAATGAGCAGTTCTTC	CASSIQKTRDRFNEQFF
TRBV9	TRBJ2-7	TRBD1	-	TGTGCCAGCAGCTTGGGGACAGGGAACTACGAGCAGTACTTC	CASSLGTGNYEQYF
TRBV7-9	TRBJ2-7	-	few	TGTGCCAGCAGCCCTCCAGGAGGGACCTACGAGCAGTACTTC	CASSPPGGTYEQYF
TRBV4-2	TRBJ1-5	-	few	TGTGCCAGCAGCCAAGCGCCCGGGAGCAATCAGCCCCAGCATTTT	CASSQAPGSNQPQHF